The 30 T cell receptor beta chains listed next were all sequenced from one sample in a study of T cells in tumors after PD-1 blockade. Assay: immunoSEQ multiplex PCR; the TCRdb copy retains only in-frame clones and omits some. In the table there are some 66,000 clones, around 67% of which are singletons. The sequencing used PBMCs, collected after anti-PD-1 treatment. The receptors derive from a human donor with basal cell carcinoma.

This clone has just one count. V gene TRBV9 combines with J gene TRBJ2-1; a possible D gene is TRBD1 (5 bases). V was clipped by 2 bases and J by 10 bases, with 19 bases between them. In germline, CDR1 is SGDLS, CDR2 YYNGEE. This CDR3 spans 15 amino acids. CDR3 DNA sequence: TGTGCCAGCAGCGTGGACAACCGCCCCAGGAGCGAGCAGTTCTTC. It yields the protein CASSVDNRPRSEQFF.

The J gene is TRBJ2-1, the V gene TRBV7-2; unclear D gene. In germline, CDR1 is SGHTA, CDR2 FQGNSA. Trimming took 2 bases from V and 1 from J, leaving 9 bases between them. This CDR3 has 15 residues. The CDR3 nucleotides are TGTGCCAGCAGCTTACGAGGTGGATCCTACAATGAGCAGTTCTTC. This translates into CASSLRGGSYNEQFF.

The chain carries TRBV27 and TRBJ1-3; D is perhaps TRBD1 (5 bases). The V end lost 3 bases, the J end lost 0 bases, and 12 bases lay between the germline ends. CDR1 is MNHEY, CDR2 SMNVEV, per germline (reference sequence). The CDR3 spans 16 residues. CDR3 in amino acids: CASSLASGFSGNTIYF. The CDR3 nucleotides read TGTGCCAGCAGTTTGGCCTCAGGGTTCTCTGGAAACACCATATATTTT.

CDR3 DNA sequence: TGTGCCAGCAGTCCCCCGGCCCAGCGAGTATCCAGGGAGACCCAGTACTTC. Amino acids: CASSPPAQRVSRETQYF. The V call is TRBV28, the J call TRBJ2-5; unclear D gene. This CDR3 spans 17 amino acids. V lost 5 bases, J lost 5 bases, and 24 bases lay in between. Germline CDR1 MDHEN, CDR2 SYDVKM.

Of note for this clone: Other nucleotide sequences in the sample specify the same CDR3. The J gene is TRBJ1-1, the V gene TRBV3-1 (or the pseudogene TRBV3-2); 8 bases agree with TRBD1. The CDR3 is made up of 14 amino acids. Trimming removed 4 bases from V and 5 bases from J; junction bases left unmatched: 6. Germline V gene sequence: CDR1 LGHDT, CDR2 YNNKEL (reference sequence). In nucleotides, the CDR3 is TGTGCCAGCAGCCCATGGACAGGGAATACTGAAGCTTTCTTT. Amino acids: CASSPWTGNTEAFF.

The V and J genes are TRBV9 and TRBJ1-1; D perhaps matches TRBD1 (5 bases). This CDR3 contains 12 residues. V lost 4 bases, J lost 5 bases, and 9 bases lay in between. The germline V gene has CDR1 SGDLS and CDR2 YYNGEE. The CDR3 loop reads CASSLGTTEAFF. CDR3 nucleotides: TGTGCCAGCAGCCTCGGGACGACTGAAGCTTTCTTT.

CDR3 coding DNA: TGTGCCAGCAGCACCGGGAGCTCTGGAAACACCATATATTTT. Protein product: CASSTGSSGNTIYF. V gene TRBV6-6 combines with J gene TRBJ1-3; D unclear. The CDR3 consists of 14 residues. The germline CDR1 and CDR2 sequences are MNHNY and SVGAGI (reference sequence). With 6 bases removed from V and 0 bases from J, the gap between germline ends came to 9 bases.

V is TRBV2 and J is TRBJ2-5; 8 nucleotides agree with TRBD1. V lost 4 bases, J lost 0 bases, and 7 bases stayed unmatched. Germline CDR1 SNHLY, CDR2 FYNNEI. This CDR3 comprises 16 residues. The CDR3 DNA sequence: TGTGCCAGCAGTGGTGGGTCAGGGGGCTACCAAGAGACCCAGTACTTC. This codes for CASSGGSGGYQETQYF. The variable domain in full, with the rest retrieved from reference TRBV2 and TRBJ2-5, is EPEVTQTPSHQVTQMGQEVILRCVPISNHLYFYWYRQILGQKVEFLVSFYNNEISEKSEIFDDQFSVERPDGSNFTLKIRSTKLEDSAMYFCASSGGSGGYQETQYFGPGTRLLVL.

This chain connects TRBV6-5 to TRBJ1-1, with 7 bases lining up with TRBD1. CDR3 size: 15 residues. Germline loops: CDR1 MNHEY, CDR2 SVGAGI. With 4 bases clipped from V and 5 bases from J, the junction kept 10 bases outside the gene matches. The CDR3 region has the DNA TGTGCCAGCAGTTTACAGGGGAGTTTTAGGACTGAAGCTTTCTTT. Amino acid sequence: CASSLQGSFRTEAFF.

The rearrangement uses TRBV27 and TRBJ2-6; D remains unclear. The CDR3 consists of 17 residues. V lost 4 bases to trimming and J lost 1 base, with 14 bases between them. Germline V gives CDR1 MNHEY, CDR2 SMNVEV (reference sequence). In nucleotides, the CDR3 is TGTGCCAGCAGTTGGAATCTACAGCTTTCTGGGGCCAACGTCCTGACTTTC. Amino acids: CASSWNLQLSGANVLTF.

This chain links TRBV28 with TRBJ1-1; D is unclear. The V gene's germline CDR1 is MDHEN and CDR2 SYDVKM. Trimming removed 4 bases from V and 10 bases from J, with 19 bases in between. The CDR3 has 14 amino acids. The CDR3 spells CASSSPSGRVAAFF. CDR3 DNA sequence: TGTGCCAGCAGTTCTCCATCGGGCCGGGTGGCAGCTTTCTTT.

The chain links TRBV4-1 to TRBJ1-1, with 9 bases fitting TRBD1. CDR3 length: 15 residues. Germline CDR1 MGHRA, CDR2 YSYEKL. Trimming at V came to 3 bases and at J to 4 bases, leaving 6 bases not matched to a gene. CDR3 protein: CASSHLQGARTEAFF. CDR3 in DNA: TGCGCCAGCAGCCACCTACAGGGGGCGCGCACTGAAGCTTTCTTT.

The rearrangement links TRBV29-1 to TRBJ1-3; 9 bases are shared with TRBD1. The ends lost 2 bases at V and 0 bases at J; junction bases unmatched: 14. The length of the CDR3 is 19 residues. Germline loops: CDR1 SQVTM, CDR2 ANQGSEA. CDR3 in amino acids: CSVEPRQGVLSDSGNTIYF. CDR3 sequence (DNA): TGCAGCGTTGAACCCAGACAGGGGGTCCTTTCCGACTCTGGAAACACCATATATTTT.

The chain recombines TRBV7-8 with TRBJ1-4; perhaps TRBD1 as D (6 bases). Germline V gives CDR1 SGHVS, CDR2 FQNEAQ. CDR3 length: 17 amino acids. V gave up 2 bases and J gave up 2 bases, with 15 bases separating them. For the CDR3, the DNA is TGTGCCAGCAGCTTAAAAAACAGGGCCGGGACTAATGAAAAACTGTTTTTT. Amino acids: CASSLKNRAGTNEKLFF.

This rearrangement joins TRBV30 to TRBJ1-2; D perhaps matches TRBD1 (5 bases). Looked up from germline, CDR1 is GTSNPN and CDR2 is SVGIG (reference sequence). CDR3 length: 12 residues. V shed 1 base and J shed 7 bases, with 10 bases lying between them. Written as DNA, the CDR3 is TGTGCCTGGAGTGCTGGGACCGGTGGCTACACCTTC. Translation gives CAWSAGTGGYTF.

This clone occurred a few times. V and J are TRBV7-9 and TRBJ2-2; D might be TRBD2 (5 bases). CDR3 length: 18 amino acids. Trimming pared 7 bases from V and 3 bases from J, leaving 24 bases between. Germline-derived CDR1 and CDR2 are SEHNR and FQNEAQ (reference sequence). The CDR3 region has the DNA TGTGCCAGCATCACCACGGAGGTAGTAGGGTTGTACACCGGGGAGCTGTTTTTT. Translating gives CASITTEVVGLYTGELFF. The whole variable domain, filled in from reference TRBV7-9 and TRBJ2-2, reads DTGVSQNPRHKITKRGQNVTFRCDPISEHNRLYWYRQTLGQGPEFLTYFQNEAQLEKSRLLSDRFSAERPKGSFSTLEIQRTEQGDSAMYLCASITTEVVGLYTGELFFGEGSRLTVL.

This chain joins TRBV6-7 and TRBJ2-1; TRBD2 matches at 16 bases. TRBV6-7 is assigned to the ORF class and has an uncertain function. This CDR3 comprises 19 residues. J gave up 7 bases and V 1 base, and 10 bases lay outside the gene matches. The CDR3 DNA reads TGTGCCAGCAGTTACTGGGGACTAGCGGGGGGGCCCTGTCAGAATGAGCAGTTCTTC. It encodes CASSYWGLAGGPCQNEQFF.

The chain employs TRBV6-1 and TRBJ2-5, with D possibly being TRBD1 (5 bases). The CDR3 runs to 16 residues. The germline CDR1 and CDR2 sequences are MNHNS and SASEGT. Trimming pared 3 bases from V and 5 bases from J, leaving 19 bases between. The CDR3 nucleotides are TGTGCCAGCAGTGACATGGGTAGGGGCGCTGGGGAGACCCAGTACTTC. This encodes CASSDMGRGAGETQYF.

The chain carries TRBV30 and TRBJ2-6, with D perhaps TRBD1 (5 bases). The V gene's germline CDR1 is GTSNPN and CDR2 SVGIG (reference sequence). V was trimmed by 2 bases and J by 0 bases, leaving 8 bases between them. This CDR3 contains 15 residues. CDR3 in DNA: TGTGCCTGGAGTAGGGGCGACTCTGGGGCCAACGTCCTGACTTTC. Protein: CAWSRGDSGANVLTF.

This clone was recorded once. The gene calls are TRBV6-6 and TRBJ1-1; D gene uncertain. Germline V CDR1 and CDR2: MNHNY, SVGAGI (reference sequence). The CDR3 is made up of 15 amino acids. The V end was cut by 0 bases, the J end by 6 bases, with 14 bases between. In nucleotides, the CDR3 is TGTGCCAGCAGTTACTCGCCGGACTTTAAGGCTGAAGCTTTCTTT. Translation gives CASSYSPDFKAEAFF.

The V and J genes are TRBV6-1 and TRBJ2-5, with D perhaps matching TRBD2 (6 bases). Trimming left V 2 bases short and J 4 bases short, with 8 bases between. CDR1 MNHNS and CDR2 SASEGT come from the germline V gene. The CDR3 loop spans 13 amino acids. This CDR3 is CASSERLGETQYF. CDR3 sequence (DNA): TGTGCCAGCAGTGAACGACTAGGAGAGACCCAGTACTTC.

The rearrangement links TRBV9 to TRBJ2-3; no definite D call. The CDR3 is made up of 14 amino acids. Germline assignment: CDR1 SGDLS and CDR2 YYNGEE. Trimming pared 0 bases from V and 4 bases from J, leaving 9 bases between. CDR3: CASSVALSPDTQYF. Here the CDR3 DNA reads TGTGCCAGCAGCGTAGCCCTTTCCCCAGATACGCAGTATTTT. Using reference TRBV9 and TRBJ2-3 for the parts outside the CDR3, the full variable domain is DSGVTQTPKHLITATGQRVTLRCSPRSGDLSVYWYQQSLDQGLQFLIQYYNGEERAKGNILERFSAQQFPDLHSELNLSSLELGDSALYFCASSVALSPDTQYFGPGTRLTVL.

The chain carries TRBV5-1 and TRBJ2-5; 10 positions match TRBD2. Germline V gives CDR1 SGHRS, CDR2 YFSETQ. The CDR3 consists of 18 residues. J gave up 4 bases and V 3 bases, and 15 bases lay outside the gene matches. The CDR3 loop reads CASSSPQERGGTRETQYF. The DNA of the CDR3 is TGCGCCAGCAGCTCACCCCAGGAGCGGGGGGGCACGCGAGAGACCCAGTACTTC.

This clone has just a few counts. The chain links TRBV5-6 to TRBJ1-5; the D gene is possibly TRBD1 (6 bases). The CDR3 consists of 14 residues. Trimming pared 6 bases from V and 7 bases from J, leaving 17 bases between. The germline CDR1 and CDR2 sequences are SGHDT and YYEEEE. CDR3 amino acids: CASTYSGGGQPQHF. The CDR3, as DNA: TGTGCCAGCACCTATTCGGGGGGCGGGCAGCCCCAGCATTTT.

The chain combines TRBV27 with TRBJ1-2, with TRBD1 matching over 10 bases. Germline V CDR1 and CDR2: MNHEY, SMNVEV (reference sequence). Unmatched junction bases numbered 10, after V lost 6 bases and J lost 6 bases. The CDR3 consists of 15 residues. CDR3 coding DNA: TGTGCCAGCAGCCTTAGAGCCGGGACAGGGGATGGCTACACCTTC. It is translated as CASSLRAGTGDGYTF.

This chain joins TRBV29-1 and TRBJ1-5; 7 nucleotides agree with TRBD1. V lost 7 bases to trimming and J lost 3 bases; unmatched junction nucleotides: 6. CDR3 length equals 13 residues. Germline CDR1 reads SQVTM; CDR2 reads ANQGSEA. DNA for the CDR3: TGCAGCGCACTGACAGGGATCAATCAGCCCCAGCATTTT. Translation: CSALTGINQPQHF.

V usage is TRBV30 and J usage is TRBJ2-1; 8 bases agree with TRBD2. With 1 base clipped from V and 7 bases from J, the junction kept 12 bases outside the gene matches. The CDR3 runs to 16 residues. Germline CDR1 is GTSNPN and CDR2 is SVGIG (reference sequence). This chain's CDR3 is CAWSGGGRGGENEQFF. Here the CDR3 DNA reads TGTGCCTGGAGTGGAGGGGGACGGGGGGGAGAGAATGAGCAGTTCTTC.

This clone was picked up one time. CDR3 protein: CAISEGQEGNEQFF. CDR3 in DNA: TGTGCCATCAGTGAAGGGCAGGAGGGGAATGAGCAGTTCTTC. This chain links TRBV10-3 with TRBJ2-1, with D possibly being TRBD2 (6 bases). Germline lookup yields CDR1 ENHRY and CDR2 SYGVKD. Trimming cost V 3 bases and J 7 bases, with 13 bases left between them. The CDR3 covers 14 residues.

This clone was detected once. The chain has TRBV5-1 and TRBJ2-2, with 10 bases identical to TRBD2. Germline CDR1 reads SGHRS; CDR2 reads YFSETQ. Losses at the gene ends were 7 bases for V and 6 bases for J; bases not matched to a gene: 6. This CDR3 contains 14 residues. DNA of the CDR3: TGCGCCAGCGGCCTAGCGGGGGTGGCCGGGGAGCTGTTTTTT. Its protein is CASGLAGVAGELFF.

This chain joins TRBV7-9 and TRBJ1-2; 7 bases line up with TRBD1. This CDR3 comprises 15 residues. Unmatched junction bases numbered 10, after V lost 5 bases and J lost 4 bases. In germline, CDR1 is SEHNR, CDR2 FQNEAQ (reference sequence). The CDR3 sequence: CASSPPGTDFYGYTF. The DNA of the CDR3 is TGTGCCAGCAGCCCCCCCGGGACAGATTTCTATGGCTACACCTTC.